This T cell receptor (beta chain) was sequenced in a study of T-cell memory formation after mild COVID-19. Study-level results: Researchers report contracting CD4+ clones mostly in CM and EM, with CD8+ clones in EMRA.

This clonotype occurred many times. The antigen is unknown. Trimming took off 9 bases at V and 4 bases at J, with 15 bases between the two ends. Germline V gene sequence: CDR1 MNHEY, CDR2 SVGAGI. This CDR3 is 13 amino acids long. A 5'RACE reaction primed in the constant segment made cDNA libraries of TCR alpha and TCR beta, and these carried sample barcodes and UMIs. TCRdb analysed the 5' RACE reads with MiXCR anew, one entry per CDR3 protein. The sample includes 340,000 or so distinct CDR3 sequences, roughly 13% seen only once; the top ten take about a fifth. The genes are TRBV6-5 and TRBJ2-5, with D possibly being TRBD2 (6 bases). The receptor was isolated from a man aged 18 to 30 who had mild COVID-19 (a few samples of this study predate the infection). Cell type and time point are not known. Material: PBMCs or a T cell subset sorted from them (not recorded which). The DNA for the CDR3 is TGTGCCAGTCTGGGTTTGGGAGGAGAGACCCAGTACTTC. Protein: CASLGLGGETQYF.